This T cell receptor beta chain is drawn from a study of blood T cell repertoires in COVID-19. The method was immunoSEQ multiplex PCR; TCRdb's version includes in-frame clones alone and lacks a portion of them. The sample records 200,000 to 250,000 clones, about 86% being singletons. CDR3 length: 14 amino acids. Losses at the gene ends were 5 bases for V and 4 bases for J; bases not matched to a gene: 5. Germline CDR1 and CDR2: MNHNY and SVGAGI (reference sequence). This TCR came from an elderly man with acute or convalescent COVID-19. The sequenced material came from peripheral blood. The V and J genes are TRBV6-6 and TRBJ2-7, with TRBD1 matching 10 bases. CDR3 amino acids: CASSLTGGLYEQYF. The CDR3 bases are TGTGCCAGCAGTCTGACAGGGGGCTTGTACGAGCAGTACTTC.